This T cell receptor beta chain was found in a study of T cells in Graves' hyperthyroidism and ophthalmopathy. Researchers took RNA transcripts and amplified the TCR beta CDR3 regions from them. Researchers ran a first-round RT-PCR on the TCR CDR3 using the HTBI primer set. TCRdb ran MiXCR on the multiplex PCR reads and lists one entry per CDR3 protein. Among approximately 610,000 distinct CDR3 sequences listed, 16% were seen once. Germline CDR1 reads SNHLY; CDR2 reads FYNNEI. The trim removed 6 bases at V and 6 bases at J, leaving 13 bases unmatched. The CDR3 length is 17 residues. This clonotype has at least ten counts.

Sample: blood. This chain uses TRBV2 with TRBJ1-6; 8 nucleotides match TRBD1. The sequence came from a woman between 18 and 29 years old with Graves' hyperthyroidism. CDR3 in DNA: TGTGCCAGCAGAGCCAACGTAAGGACAGGGCCTAATTCACCCCTCCACTTT. Protein sequence: CASRANVRTGPNSPLHF.